A selection of T cell receptor beta chains follows, all from one sample in a study of blood T cells in healthy people across ages. TCRdb re-called the 5' RACE reads through MiXCR, storing one row per CDR3 protein. The sample has 600,000 or so distinct CDR3 sequences, about 30% seen once. Input material: blood. The receptors come from a woman older than 75 in good health. Each CDR3 is given with its conserved first and last residue. Fields, in order: J gene, D gene, V gene, clone size, CDR3 DNA, CDR3 protein. The D gene is left open where the match is weak. Size is omitted from some rows. Given values are once, few, many or a class for expanded clones.

j_gene: TRBJ1-1; d_gene: -; v_gene: TRBV9; abundance: many; CDR3nt: TGTGCCAGCAGCGTAGGTATCAGGGAGAACACTGAAGCTTTCTTT; CDR3aa: CASSVGIRENTEAFF
j_gene: TRBJ2-5; d_gene: -; v_gene: TRBV29-1; abundance: -; CDR3nt: TGCAGCGTTAGCGTTATGGCCGGGGCCCAGTACTTC; CDR3aa: CSVSVMAGAQYF
j_gene: TRBJ1-2; d_gene: -; v_gene: TRBV25-1; abundance: many; CDR3nt: TGTGCCAGTAGGGACGGAGGAAATCGCGGCTACACCTTC; CDR3aa: CASRDGGNRGYTF
j_gene: TRBJ1-1; d_gene: TRBD1; v_gene: TRBV20-1; abundance: many; CDR3nt: TGCAGTGCTAGAGACCTCGGGACAGCTGAAGCTTTCTTT; CDR3aa: CSARDLGTAEAFF
j_gene: TRBJ2-7; d_gene: -; v_gene: TRBV29-1; abundance: many; CDR3nt: TGCAGCGTTAACAGGGACTCCTACGAGCAGTACTTC; CDR3aa: CSVNRDSYEQYF
j_gene: TRBJ1-2; d_gene: -; v_gene: TRBV2; abundance: -; CDR3nt: TGTGCCAGCAACCCATCAGGCAGCGGCTACACCTTC; CDR3aa: CASNPSGSGYTF
j_gene: TRBJ1-2; d_gene: TRBD1; v_gene: TRBV20-1; abundance: -; CDR3nt: TGCAGTGCTACAACGGGACCAGGGGGGAACTATGGCTACACCTTC; CDR3aa: CSATTGPGGNYGYTF
j_gene: TRBJ2-1; d_gene: TRBD2; v_gene: TRBV5-6; abundance: many; CDR3nt: TGTGCCAGCAGCTCCCTAGCGGGGAGATACAATGAGCAGTTCTTC; CDR3aa: CASSSLAGRYNEQFF
j_gene: TRBJ1-1; d_gene: TRBD1; v_gene: TRBV27; abundance: few; CDR3nt: TGTGCCAGCAGAGAAACAAGGGGGCTAAACACTGAAGCTTTCTTT; CDR3aa: CASRETRGLNTEAFF
j_gene: TRBJ1-2; d_gene: TRBD1; v_gene: TRBV6-5; abundance: -; CDR3nt: TGTGCCAGCAGTTACTCGCAGGGGGTTTGGGATGGCTACACCTTC; CDR3aa: CASSYSQGVWDGYTF
j_gene: TRBJ1-2; d_gene: TRBD1; v_gene: TRBV5-4; abundance: many; CDR3nt: TGTGCCAGCAGCCCCCCGGACAGGAACTATGGCTACACCTTC; CDR3aa: CASSPPDRNYGYTF
j_gene: TRBJ1-1; d_gene: TRBD1; v_gene: TRBV6-1; abundance: few; CDR3nt: TGTGCCAGCAGGAAGGGCCGACAGGGGAACACTGAAGCTTTCTTT; CDR3aa: CASRKGRQGNTEAFF
j_gene: TRBJ2-5; d_gene: -; v_gene: TRBV5-6; abundance: many; CDR3nt: TGTGCCAGCACCTCCGGGACTCCCCGCGAGACCCAGTACTTC; CDR3aa: CASTSGTPRETQYF
j_gene: TRBJ2-1; d_gene: TRBD2; v_gene: TRBV20-1; abundance: -; CDR3nt: TGCAGTGCTAGAGAGGTGGGACTAGCGCGGGAGCAGTTCTTC; CDR3aa: CSAREVGLAREQFF
j_gene: TRBJ2-1; d_gene: TRBD1; v_gene: TRBV20-1; abundance: few; CDR3nt: TGCAGTGCCCTACATAGACAGGGGTTATTGGGTGAGCAGTTCTTC; CDR3aa: CSALHRQGLLGEQFF
j_gene: TRBJ1-1; d_gene: -; v_gene: TRBV7-3; abundance: -; CDR3nt: TGTGCCAGCAGCTCCGGACAGACTCACACTGAAGCTTTCTTT; CDR3aa: CASSSGQTHTEAFF
j_gene: TRBJ2-3; d_gene: -; v_gene: TRBV20-1; abundance: -; CDR3nt: TGCAGTGCTAGAGAGTCCACAGATACGCAGTATTTT; CDR3aa: CSARESTDTQYF
j_gene: TRBJ1-2; d_gene: TRBD1; v_gene: TRBV7-3; abundance: -; CDR3nt: TGTGCCAGCAGCTCGGATGGGACAGGCTATGGCTACACCTTC; CDR3aa: CASSSDGTGYGYTF
j_gene: TRBJ2-5; d_gene: TRBD1; v_gene: TRBV28; abundance: -; CDR3nt: TGTGCCAACAGTTCCACAGGGGGCGTGCAGTACTTC; CDR3aa: CANSSTGGVQYF
j_gene: TRBJ1-5; d_gene: -; v_gene: TRBV20-1; abundance: many; CDR3nt: TGCAGTGCCCGACAGACGGATCAGCCCCAGCATTTT; CDR3aa: CSARQTDQPQHF
j_gene: TRBJ1-1; d_gene: -; v_gene: TRBV11-1; abundance: once; CDR3nt: TGTGCCAGCAGCTTAGAACGGCCAAGGGACACTGAAGCTTTCTTT; CDR3aa: CASSLERPRDTEAFF
j_gene: TRBJ1-2; d_gene: -; v_gene: TRBV12-3/TRBV12-4; abundance: -; CDR3nt: TGTGCCAGCAGCCCGGAGCAACATGGCTACACCTTC; CDR3aa: CASSPEQHGYTF
j_gene: TRBJ1-1; d_gene: -; v_gene: TRBV6-6; abundance: -; CDR3nt: TGTGCCAGCTCCGATGGGGGAACCCATGAAGCTTTCTTT; CDR3aa: CASSDGGTHEAFF
j_gene: TRBJ2-2; d_gene: TRBD2; v_gene: TRBV20-1; abundance: many; CDR3nt: TGCAGTGCTACGGGACTAGCGGGGACCGGGGAGCTGTTTTTT; CDR3aa: CSATGLAGTGELFF
j_gene: TRBJ2-7; d_gene: TRBD1; v_gene: TRBV7-2; abundance: many; CDR3nt: TGTGCCAGCAGCTTGTCCGTCGCGACAGGGGCCTACGAGCAGTACTTC; CDR3aa: CASSLSVATGAYEQYF
j_gene: TRBJ2-7; d_gene: -; v_gene: TRBV30; abundance: many; CDR3nt: TGTGCTTCCCAGGGGGGGTCCTACGAGCAGTACTTC; CDR3aa: CASQGGSYEQYF
j_gene: TRBJ2-1; d_gene: -; v_gene: TRBV7-9; abundance: many; CDR3nt: TGTGCCAGCAGCCCACCCCAGAGTGCCAACAATGAGCAGTTCTTC; CDR3aa: CASSPPQSANNEQFF
j_gene: TRBJ2-1; d_gene: -; v_gene: TRBV20-1; abundance: many; CDR3nt: TGCAGTGGCCAAGGGGGTAATGAGCAGTTCTTC; CDR3aa: CSGQGGNEQFF
j_gene: TRBJ1-4; d_gene: TRBD1; v_gene: TRBV20-1; abundance: -; CDR3nt: TGCAGTGCTAGGGGGCCGGGACAGGATAATGAAAAACTGTTTTTT; CDR3aa: CSARGPGQDNEKLFF
j_gene: TRBJ2-1; d_gene: -; v_gene: TRBV6-5; abundance: -; CDR3nt: TGTGCCAGCAGCATACAGGGATCCGACTACAATGAGCAGTTCTTC; CDR3aa: CASSIQGSDYNEQFF
j_gene: TRBJ1-2; d_gene: -; v_gene: TRBV7-9; abundance: many; CDR3nt: TGTGCCAGCAGCTCATACGTATCCTTCGCACAGGATGGCTACACCTTC; CDR3aa: CASSSYVSFAQDGYTF
j_gene: TRBJ2-3; d_gene: TRBD2; v_gene: TRBV4-1; abundance: -; CDR3nt: TGCGCCAGCAGCCAAGCGGAAGCGGGGGGGCACCGGGCAGATACGCAGTATTTT; CDR3aa: CASSQAEAGGHRADTQYF
j_gene: TRBJ1-1; d_gene: -; v_gene: TRBV6-1; abundance: -; CDR3nt: TGTGCCAGCAGTGAAGCCTGGGGTATGAACACTGAAGCTTTCTTT; CDR3aa: CASSEAWGMNTEAFF
j_gene: TRBJ1-2; d_gene: -; v_gene: TRBV10-3; abundance: few; CDR3nt: TGTGCCATCAGTGAGTCGATAGGGGGTTTCGACACCTTC; CDR3aa: CAISESIGGFDTF
j_gene: TRBJ2-7; d_gene: -; v_gene: TRBV24-1; abundance: -; CDR3nt: TGTGCCACCAGCACATCAAACTACGAGCAGTACTTC; CDR3aa: CATSTSNYEQYF
j_gene: TRBJ1-4; d_gene: TRBD1; v_gene: TRBV20-1; abundance: -; CDR3nt: TGCAGTGCTAGAGTGGAGGGGGCGGGTGAAAAACGGTTTTTT; CDR3aa: CSARVEGAGEKRFF
j_gene: TRBJ1-2; d_gene: -; v_gene: TRBV19; abundance: few; CDR3nt: TGTGCCAGTAGTCCGCGGACGGTTGGCTACACCTTC; CDR3aa: CASSPRTVGYTF
j_gene: TRBJ2-1; d_gene: TRBD1; v_gene: TRBV7-7; abundance: many; CDR3nt: TGTGCAGTGGCGGGGGACAGGGGCCATGAGCAGTTCTTC; CDR3aa: CAVAGDRGHEQFF